A selection of T cell receptor beta chains follows, all from one sample in a study of T cells in Graves' hyperthyroidism and ophthalmopathy. TCRdb ran MiXCR on the multiplex PCR reads and lists one entry per CDR3 protein. The table lists some 580,000 distinct CDR3 sequences, approximately 16% of them singletons, with around 3.5% in the top ten. The specimen was blood. These receptor sequences come from a woman in her forties with Graves' ophthalmopathy. Both conserved end residues are trimmed from each CDR3. Each record gives: CDR3 length, V gene, CDR3 protein.

>14|TRBV6-1
ASSEGTGGSNQPQH
>14|TRBV30
AWSVSTGSGANVLT
>13|TRBV20-1
SARDPGQAHEKLF
>12|TRBV6-1
ASSRLAGVGELF
>12|TRBV7-9
ASRPGGAIDTQY
>9|TRBV20-1
SARVLNEQF
>12|TRBV2
ASWTGGGHREQY
>12|TRBV3-1
ASSQAGIKQPQH
>9|TRBV3-1
ASSQTGKAF
>12|TRBV2
ASVGGSPYNEQF
>11|TRBV15
ATSTGDAGELF
>14|TRBV12-3/TRBV12-4
ASSLARGTQNTEAF